The 31 T cell receptor beta chains listed next were all sequenced from one sample in a study of blood T cell repertoires in COVID-19. Sequenced by immunoSEQ multiplex PCR; TCRdb stores in-frame clones only, minus some. The table records 70,000 to 95,000 clones, 89% of them present only once. Sequencing was done on a sample of peripheral blood. The receptor set was obtained from a man aged 50 to 59 with COVID-19, enrolled during active disease.

This clone has a single count. The chain uses TRBV4-2 and TRBJ1-2; unclear D gene. Per the germline V gene, CDR1 is LGHNA and CDR2 is YNFKEQ. Between the trimmed V and J ends, which lost 0 bases and 4 bases, there was a span of 15 bases. This CDR3 has 16 amino acids. The CDR3: CASSQDGEGMGYGYTF. CDR3 nucleotides: TGTGCCAGCAGCCAAGATGGGGAGGGAATGGGCTATGGCTACACCTTC.

This sequence joins TRBV2 and TRBJ1-6; D may be TRBD1 (5 bases). Trimming took 8 bases from V and 1 from J, leaving 9 bases between them. The V gene's germline CDR1 is SNHLY and CDR2 FYNNEI. CDR3 size: 14 residues. The CDR3 region is CASAGISYNSPLHF. CDR3 in DNA: TGTGCCAGCGCAGGGATTTCCTATAATTCACCCCTCCACTTT.

The V call is TRBV10-3, the J call TRBJ1-3, with D possibly matching TRBD1 (6 bases). The V and J ends lost 2 bases and 8 bases respectively, with 16 bases between them. This CDR3 has 15 amino acids. Germline CDR1 reads ENHRY; CDR2 reads SYGVKD. CDR3 loop: CAISEPQGNLDTIYF. In nucleotides, the CDR3 is TGTGCCATCAGTGAGCCACAGGGTAATCTAGACACCATATATTTT.

This chain connects TRBV15 to TRBJ2-5; tentatively, D is TRBD1 (6 bases). Germline V gene data show CDR1 as LNHNV and CDR2 as YYDKDF (reference sequence). Between the trimmed V and J ends, which lost 3 bases and 1 base, there was a span of 12 bases. The CDR3 totals 15 residues. CDR3 in amino acids: CATSSHGQPQETQYF. CDR3 sequence (DNA): TGTGCCACCAGCAGCCACGGACAGCCCCAAGAGACCCAGTACTTC. Drawing the rest from reference TRBV15 and TRBJ2-5, the complete variable domain is DAMVIQNPRYQVTQFGKPVTLSCSQTLNHNVMYWYQQKSSQAPKLLFHYYDKDFNNEADTPDNFQSRRPNTSFCFLDIRSPGLGDTAMYLCATSSHGQPQETQYFGPGTRLLVL.

The rearrangement joins TRBV4-2 to TRBJ1-5; 8 positions agree with TRBD1. J gave up 5 bases and V 5 bases, and 8 bases lay outside the gene matches. The CDR3 runs 15 residues. CDR1 is LGHNA, CDR2 YNFKEQ, per germline. The CDR3 bases are TGTGCCAGCAGCGCAACCAGACAGGGGCATCAGCCCCAGCATTTT. Its protein product is CASSATRQGHQPQHF.

This chain connects TRBV24-1 to TRBJ2-3; TRBD2 matches at 8 bases. The CDR3 runs 15 residues. In germline, CDR1 is KGHDR, CDR2 SFDVKD. V was clipped by 4 bases and J by 2 bases; unmatched bases: 4. The CDR3 is CATSELAGTTDTQYF. Here the CDR3 DNA reads TGTGCCACCAGTGAGCTAGCGGGCACCACAGATACGCAGTATTTT.

This clone was observed a few times. This chain joins TRBV11-2 and TRBJ2-5, with 8 bases that match TRBD2. In germline, CDR1 is SGHAT, CDR2 FQNNGV. CDR3 length: 14 amino acids. The V segment lost 5 bases and the J segment 4 bases; nucleotides outside the gene matches: 6. CDR3 protein: CASSPYGGGETQYF. The CDR3 region has the DNA TGTGCCAGCAGCCCCTACGGGGGGGGAGAGACCCAGTACTTC.

This sequence joins TRBV5-1 and TRBJ1-1, with D maybe TRBD1 (5 bases). Germline V lookup: CDR1 SGHRS, CDR2 YFSETQ. Deletions cut 4 bases from V and 4 bases from J, with 11 bases between. There are 13 residues in the CDR3. This CDR3 is CASSLGGGTEAFF. DNA for the CDR3: TGCGCCAGCAGCCTGGGCGGGGGCACTGAAGCTTTCTTT.

V gene TRBV5-1 combines with J gene TRBJ2-7; tentatively, D is TRBD1 (5 bases). Deletions cut 0 bases from V and 3 bases from J, with 7 bases between. From germline, CDR1 is SGHRS and CDR2 YFSETQ. The length of the CDR3 is 13 residues. For the CDR3, the DNA is TGCGCCAGCAGCTTGGACAGGTACTACGAGCAGTACTTC. It specifies CASSLDRYYEQYF.

The chain combines TRBV7-3 with TRBJ2-1, with D perhaps TRBD2 (6 bases). The CDR3 runs to 15 residues. Trimming removed 8 bases from V and 2 bases from J, with 16 bases in between. Per germline, CDR1 SGHTA and CDR2 FQGTGA. The CDR3 loop reads CASGIAGTPYNEQFF. The CDR3 coding sequence is TGTGCCAGCGGCATAGCCGGGACTCCCTACAATGAGCAGTTCTTC.

The CDR3 here is CAWSRGMNTEAFF. The CDR3 DNA reads TGTGCCTGGAGTCGAGGGATGAACACTGAAGCTTTCTTT. The chain couples TRBV30 to TRBJ1-1, with no clear D. The germline V gene has CDR1 GTSNPN and CDR2 SVGIG (reference sequence). Trimming took 2 bases from V and 0 from J, leaving 7 bases between them. There are 13 residues in the CDR3.

The chain recombines TRBV7-9 with TRBJ2-3; 7 nucleotides line up with TRBD1. Trimming cost V 5 bases and J 5 bases; bases outside gene matches: 7. There are 14 residues in the CDR3. CDR1 is SEHNR, CDR2 FQNEAQ, per germline (reference sequence). The CDR3 DNA follows: TGTGCCAGCAGCGTACAGGGGAAGGGAGATACGCAGTATTTT. Translated, it gives CASSVQGKGDTQYF.

The CDR3 protein is CASTEGGGYGYTF. CDR3 nucleotide sequence: TGTGCCAGCACCGAGGGAGGGGGCTATGGCTACACCTTC. J is TRBJ1-2 and V is TRBV6-5, with D perhaps TRBD1 (6 bases). V lost 7 bases, J lost 4 bases, and 13 bases lay in between. The CDR3 is made up of 13 amino acids. Germline V gives CDR1 MNHEY, CDR2 SVGAGI.

The chain has TRBV7-2 and TRBJ1-1; 7 bases are a match to TRBD1. CDR1 is SGHTA, CDR2 FQGNSA, per germline. V shed 5 bases and J 2 bases; nucleotides not matched to a gene: 5. The CDR3 length is 14 residues. CDR3 residues: CASSTRQGNTEAFF. The CDR3 region has the DNA TGTGCCAGCAGCACCAGACAGGGCAACACTGAAGCTTTCTTT. Supplemented by reference TRBV7-2 and TRBJ1-1, the full variable domain reads GAGVSQSPSNKVTEKGKDVELRCDPISGHTALYWYRQSLGQGLEFLIYFQGNSAPDKSGLPSDRFSAERTGGSVSTLTIQRTQQEDSAVYLCASSTRQGNTEAFFGQGTRLTVV.

This clone showed up just once. CDR3 bases: TGTGCCACCCGACAGGGTAGGGGATATAATTCACCCCTCCACTTT. Its protein product is CATRQGRGYNSPLHF. This chain uses TRBV6-5 with TRBJ1-6; 7 bases are a match to TRBD1. Germline CDR1 reads MNHEY; CDR2 reads SVGAGI. The CDR3 contains 15 residues. Trimming at V came to 10 bases and at J to 4 bases, leaving 10 bases not matched to a gene.

The chain couples TRBV12-3 or TRBV12-4 to TRBJ1-1; D is undetermined. The CDR3 spans 13 residues. Trimming stripped 7 bases from V and 4 bases from J, with 13 bases between. CDR3 coding DNA: TGTGCCAGCAACTCGGGAGGAGCCACTGAAGCTTTCTTT. Translating gives CASNSGGATEAFF.

The chain has TRBV18 and TRBJ2-7; 8 positions agree with TRBD2. This CDR3 has 16 residues. CDR1 KGHSH and CDR2 LQKENI come from the germline V gene. J was trimmed by 5 bases and V by 1 base; bases with no gene match: 10. CDR3 in amino acids: CASSPQQGLVKNEQYF. CDR3 DNA sequence: TGTGCCAGCTCACCACAACAGGGACTAGTGAAAAACGAGCAGTACTTC.

The V call is TRBV7-2, the J call TRBJ1-5; the D gene is possibly TRBD1 (6 bases). The CDR3 is made up of 14 amino acids. V was shortened by 3 bases and J by 4 bases, with 10 bases between the two germline ends. Germline values: CDR1 SGHTA, CDR2 FQGNSA. The CDR3, as DNA: TGTGCCAGCAGCTTCACAGGGTCTAATCAGCCCCAGCATTTT. As protein: CASSFTGSNQPQHF.

CDR3 residues: CASSLRGQGLTYEQYF. CDR3 bases: TGTGCCAGCAGCTTAAGGGGACAGGGCTTAACCTACGAGCAGTACTTC. The chain combines TRBV7-2 with TRBJ2-7; 9 positions agree with TRBD1. Germline CDR1 reads SGHTA; CDR2 reads FQGNSA. The CDR3 is 16 amino acids. Germline trimming cut 2 bases from V and 2 bases from J; bases unmatched to any gene: 7.

V is TRBV2 and J is TRBJ2-1; 7 bases line up with TRBD2. The J segment lost 0 bases and the V segment lost 4 bases, leaving 3 bases of the junction unmatched. The CDR3 runs 15 residues. Per the germline V gene, CDR1 is SNHLY and CDR2 is FYNNEI. CDR3 sequence: CASSGEGSSYNEQFF. CDR3 nucleotides: TGTGCCAGCAGTGGGGAGGGGAGCTCCTACAATGAGCAGTTCTTC.

The gene calls are TRBV5-8 and TRBJ2-3; perhaps TRBD2 as D (6 bases). Germline CDR1 and CDR2: SGHTS and YDEGEE. The V and J ends lost 4 bases and 3 bases respectively, with 21 bases between them. The CDR3 is made up of 17 amino acids. CDR3 loop: CASSPGGVAEATDTQYF. CDR3 nucleotides: TGTGCCAGCAGCCCCGGTGGGGTAGCGGAGGCGACAGATACGCAGTATTTT.

The chain carries TRBV7-2 and TRBJ1-1; D remains unclear. The length of the CDR3 is 14 residues. The germline gives CDR1 SGHTA, CDR2 FQGNSA. The V and J ends lost 5 bases and 5 bases respectively, with 15 bases between them. The CDR3 DNA follows: TGTGCCAGCAGCCCAGGTCAGTGGTCGACTGAAGCTTTCTTT. Translated: CASSPGQWSTEAFF.

The chain recombines TRBV6-2 or TRBV6-3 with TRBJ2-7; 8 bases line up with TRBD1. Germline-derived CDR1 and CDR2 are MNHEY and SVGEGT. The CDR3 loop spans 15 amino acids. V was clipped by 4 bases and J by 2 bases; unmatched bases: 7. The CDR3 loop reads CASSSGQGRTYEQYF. DNA of the CDR3: TGTGCCAGCAGTTCCGGACAGGGTCGGACCTACGAGCAGTACTTC.

The CDR3 loop reads CASSSTDGRNSPLHF. The CDR3 bases are TGTGCCAGCAGCTCCACCGACGGGAGAAATTCACCCCTCCACTTT. V is TRBV11-2 and J is TRBJ1-6; no definite D call. V lost 4 bases and J lost 7, with 14 bases in between. The CDR3 has 15 amino acids. Looked up from germline, CDR1 is SGHAT and CDR2 is FQNNGV.

This clone occurred once. The V gene is TRBV7-2, the J gene TRBJ1-2; no clear D. Trimming shortened V by 6 bases and J by 7 bases, and 15 bases separated the two germline ends. The CDR3 has 13 residues. The germline gives CDR1 SGHTA, CDR2 FQGNSA. CDR3 region: CASRLQTLPGYTF. The CDR3 nucleotides read TGTGCCAGCAGATTACAGACACTCCCTGGCTACACCTTC.

The rearrangement links TRBV5-4 to TRBJ2-3; D may be TRBD2 (6 bases). The CDR3 contains 15 residues. Germline assignment: CDR1 SGHNT and CDR2 YYREEE (reference sequence). With 0 bases removed from V and 0 bases from J, the gap between germline ends came to 8 bases. The CDR3 sequence: CASSLVAGSTDTQYF. CDR3 coding DNA: TGTGCCAGCAGCTTGGTGGCGGGGAGCACAGATACGCAGTATTTT.

V and J are TRBV6-1 and TRBJ1-2; maybe TRBD1 (5 bases). Germline lookup yields CDR1 MNHNS and CDR2 SASEGT. This CDR3 comprises 16 residues. Trimming stripped 2 bases from V and 5 bases from J, with 18 bases between. The CDR3: CASSESSLGRAYGYTF. The CDR3 DNA reads as TGTGCCAGCAGTGAATCCTCTTTGGGCAGGGCGTATGGCTACACCTTC.

The rearrangement uses TRBV30 and TRBJ2-7, with a possible D match to TRBD1 (6 bases). Trimming stripped 1 base from V and 7 bases from J, with 14 bases between. The CDR3 covers 13 residues. CDR1 GTSNPN and CDR2 SVGIG come from the germline V gene (reference sequence). The CDR3 region is CAWSGSGVGEQYF. The CDR3 coding sequence is TGTGCCTGGAGTGGTTCAGGGGTTGGGGAGCAGTACTTC.

CDR3 in amino acids: CASSLRGQHNQPQHF. CDR3 coding DNA: TGTGCCAGCAGCTTACGGGGACAGCACAATCAGCCCCAGCATTTT. The genes are TRBV7-8 and TRBJ1-5; 7 nucleotides agree with TRBD1. CDR3 length: 15 amino acids. Germline V gene data show CDR1 as SGHVS and CDR2 as FQNEAQ. The junction had 4 bases not matched to a gene; V was cut back by 2 bases and J by 3 bases.

This clone showed up just once. The chain uses TRBV18 and TRBJ2-1; 7 nucleotides line up with TRBD1. Germline assignment: CDR1 KGHSH and CDR2 LQKENI. The V gene end was trimmed by 6 bases and the J gene end by 4 bases; junction bases not matched to a gene: 9. This CDR3 comprises 15 residues. The chain's CDR3 is CASSNRDRSYNEQFF. DNA of the CDR3: TGTGCCAGCTCTAACCGGGACAGAAGTTACAATGAGCAGTTCTTC.

The CDR3 reads CASSPPSRSYNEQFF. CDR3 bases: TGTGCCAGCTCACCACCGTCCCGCTCCTACAATGAGCAGTTCTTC. The chain is built from TRBV18 and TRBJ2-1, with D unclear. Germline lookup yields CDR1 KGHSH and CDR2 LQKENI. The CDR3 totals 15 residues. V was clipped by 0 bases and J by 0 bases, with 6 bases between them.